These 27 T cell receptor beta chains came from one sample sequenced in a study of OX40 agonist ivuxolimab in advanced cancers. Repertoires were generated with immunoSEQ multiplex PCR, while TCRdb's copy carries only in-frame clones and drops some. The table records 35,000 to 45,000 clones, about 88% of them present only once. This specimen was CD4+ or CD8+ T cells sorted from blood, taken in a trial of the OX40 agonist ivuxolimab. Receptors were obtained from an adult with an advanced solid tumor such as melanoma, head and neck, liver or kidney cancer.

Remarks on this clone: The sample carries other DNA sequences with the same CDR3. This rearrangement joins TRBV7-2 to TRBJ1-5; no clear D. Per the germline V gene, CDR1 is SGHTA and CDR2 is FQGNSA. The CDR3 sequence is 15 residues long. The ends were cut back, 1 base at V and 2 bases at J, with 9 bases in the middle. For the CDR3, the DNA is TGTGCCAGCAGCTTAGTAGGAGCTGGCAATCAGCCCCAGCATTTT. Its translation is CASSLVGAGNQPQHF.

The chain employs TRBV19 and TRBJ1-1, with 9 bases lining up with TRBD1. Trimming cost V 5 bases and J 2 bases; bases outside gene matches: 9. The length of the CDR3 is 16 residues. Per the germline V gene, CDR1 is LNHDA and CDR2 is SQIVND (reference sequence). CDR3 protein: CASSPNGDRVNTEAFF. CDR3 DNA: TGTGCCAGTAGTCCCAATGGGGACAGGGTCAACACTGAAGCTTTCTTT.

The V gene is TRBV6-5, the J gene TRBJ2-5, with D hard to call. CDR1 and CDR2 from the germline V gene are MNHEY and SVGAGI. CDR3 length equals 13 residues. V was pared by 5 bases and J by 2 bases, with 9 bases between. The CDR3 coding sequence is TGTGCCAGCAGTCGAATAGGGCAAGAGACCCAGTACTTC. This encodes CASSRIGQETQYF.

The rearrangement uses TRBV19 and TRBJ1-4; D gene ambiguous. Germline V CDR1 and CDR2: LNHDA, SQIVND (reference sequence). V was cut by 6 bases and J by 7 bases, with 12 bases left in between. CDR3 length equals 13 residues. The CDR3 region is CASSEGRGEKLFF. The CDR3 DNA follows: TGTGCCAGTAGCGAAGGACGCGGTGAAAAACTGTTTTTT.

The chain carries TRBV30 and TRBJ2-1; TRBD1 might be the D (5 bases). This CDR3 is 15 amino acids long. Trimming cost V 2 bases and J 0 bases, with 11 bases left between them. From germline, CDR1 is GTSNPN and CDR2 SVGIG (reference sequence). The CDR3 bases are TGTGCCTGGAGTACAGGCCTGAGCTCCTACAATGAGCAGTTCTTC. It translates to CAWSTGLSSYNEQFF.

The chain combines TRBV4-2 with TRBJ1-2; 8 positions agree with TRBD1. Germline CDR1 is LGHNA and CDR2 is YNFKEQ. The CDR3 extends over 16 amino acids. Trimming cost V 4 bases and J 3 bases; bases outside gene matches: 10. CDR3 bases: TGTGCCAGCAGCCCCGGGGACAGGATGGGGGACTATGGCTACACCTTC. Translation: CASSPGDRMGDYGYTF.

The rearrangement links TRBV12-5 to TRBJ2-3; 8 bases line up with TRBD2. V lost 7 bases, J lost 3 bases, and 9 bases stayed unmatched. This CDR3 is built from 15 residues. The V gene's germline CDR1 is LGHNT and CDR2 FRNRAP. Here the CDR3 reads CASVTRGAYTDTQYF. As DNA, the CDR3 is TGTGCTAGTGTTACGCGGGGGGCCTATACAGATACGCAGTATTTT. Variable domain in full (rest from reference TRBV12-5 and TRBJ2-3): DARVTQTPRHKVTEMGQEVTMRCQPILGHNTVFWYRQTMMQGLELLAYFRNRAPLDDSGMPKDRFSAEMPDATLATLKIQPSEPRDSAVYFCASVTRGAYTDTQYFGPGTRLTVL.

CDR3 region: CASSRDRDGDQPQHF. The CDR3 coding sequence is TGTGCCAGCAGTAGGGACAGGGACGGGGATCAGCCCCAGCATTTT. V gene TRBV6-5 combines with J gene TRBJ1-5; 9 bases agree with TRBD1. The CDR3 has 15 residues. The germline gives CDR1 MNHEY, CDR2 SVGAGI. V lost 5 bases and J lost 5; bases outside the gene matches: 7.

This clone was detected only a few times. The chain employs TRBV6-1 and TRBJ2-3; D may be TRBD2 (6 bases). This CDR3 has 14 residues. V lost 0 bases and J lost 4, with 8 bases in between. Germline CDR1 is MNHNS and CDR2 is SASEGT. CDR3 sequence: CASSEAGGADTQYF. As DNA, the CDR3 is TGTGCCAGCAGTGAAGCAGGAGGGGCAGATACGCAGTATTTT.

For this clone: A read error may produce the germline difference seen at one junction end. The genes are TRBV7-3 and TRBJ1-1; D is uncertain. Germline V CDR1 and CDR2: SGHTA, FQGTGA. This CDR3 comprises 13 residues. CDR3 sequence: CASSSTPGTGAFF. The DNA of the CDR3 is TGTGCCAGCAGCTCTACCCCGGGAACTGGAGCTTTCTTT.

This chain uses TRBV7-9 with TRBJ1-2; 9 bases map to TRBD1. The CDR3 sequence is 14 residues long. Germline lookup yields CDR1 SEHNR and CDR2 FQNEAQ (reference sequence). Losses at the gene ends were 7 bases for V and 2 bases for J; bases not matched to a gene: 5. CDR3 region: CASTQQGANYGYTF. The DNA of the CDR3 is TGTGCCAGCACCCAACAGGGGGCGAACTATGGCTACACCTTC.

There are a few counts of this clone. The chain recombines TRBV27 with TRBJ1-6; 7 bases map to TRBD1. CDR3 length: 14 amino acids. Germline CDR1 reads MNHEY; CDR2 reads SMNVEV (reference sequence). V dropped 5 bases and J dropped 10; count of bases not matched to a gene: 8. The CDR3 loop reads CASSRRGGVSPLHF. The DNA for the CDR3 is TGTGCCAGCAGTCGCAGGGGGGGAGTCTCACCCCTCCACTTT.

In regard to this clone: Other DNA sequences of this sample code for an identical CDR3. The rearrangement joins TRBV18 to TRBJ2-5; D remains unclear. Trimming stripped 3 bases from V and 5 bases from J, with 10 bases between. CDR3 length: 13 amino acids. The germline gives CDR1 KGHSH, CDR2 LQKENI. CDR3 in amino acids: CASSPGLRETQYF. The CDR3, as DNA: TGTGCCAGCTCACCCGGCCTTCGGGAGACCCAGTACTTC.

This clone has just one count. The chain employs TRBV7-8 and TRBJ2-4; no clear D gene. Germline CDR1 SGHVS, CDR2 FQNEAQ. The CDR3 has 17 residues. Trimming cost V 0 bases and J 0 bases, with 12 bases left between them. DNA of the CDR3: TGTGCCAGCAGCTTAGCTAATACAGTTCTAGCCAAAAACATTCAGTACTTC. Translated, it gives CASSLANTVLAKNIQYF.

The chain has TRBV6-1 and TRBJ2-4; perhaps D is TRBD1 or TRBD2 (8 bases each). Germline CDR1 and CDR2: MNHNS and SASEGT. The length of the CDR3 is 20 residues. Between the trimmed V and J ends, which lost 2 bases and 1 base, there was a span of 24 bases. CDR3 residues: CASSESSTGARGGAKNIQYF. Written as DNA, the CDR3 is TGTGCCAGCAGTGAAAGCTCGACAGGGGCTCGGGGGGGGGCCAAAAACATTCAGTACTTC.

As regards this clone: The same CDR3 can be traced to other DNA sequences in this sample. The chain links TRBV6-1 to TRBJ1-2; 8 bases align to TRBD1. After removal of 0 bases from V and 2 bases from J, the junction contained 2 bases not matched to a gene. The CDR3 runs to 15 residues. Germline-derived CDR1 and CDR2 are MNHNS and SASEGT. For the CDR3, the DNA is TGTGCCAGCAGTGAAGCGACAGGGGTAAACTATGGCTACACCTTC. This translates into CASSEATGVNYGYTF.

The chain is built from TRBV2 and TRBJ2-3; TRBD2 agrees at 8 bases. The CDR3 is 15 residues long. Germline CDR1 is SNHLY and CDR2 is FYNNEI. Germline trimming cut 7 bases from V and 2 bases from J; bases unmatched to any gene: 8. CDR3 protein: CASNLGRGDTDTQYF. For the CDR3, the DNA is TGTGCCAGCAACCTAGGGCGGGGGGACACAGATACGCAGTATTTT.

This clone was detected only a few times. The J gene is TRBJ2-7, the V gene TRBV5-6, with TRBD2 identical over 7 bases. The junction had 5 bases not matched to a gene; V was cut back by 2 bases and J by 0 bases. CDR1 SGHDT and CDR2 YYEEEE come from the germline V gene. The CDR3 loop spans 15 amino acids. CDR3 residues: CASSFPSGSSYEQYF. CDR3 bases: TGTGCCAGCAGCTTTCCTAGCGGCAGCTCCTACGAGCAGTACTTC.

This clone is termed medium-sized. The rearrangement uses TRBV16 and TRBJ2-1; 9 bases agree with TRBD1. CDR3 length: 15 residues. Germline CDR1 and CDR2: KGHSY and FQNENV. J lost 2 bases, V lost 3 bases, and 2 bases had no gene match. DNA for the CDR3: TGTGCCAGCAGCCAGGGACAGGGAACCTACAATGAGCAGTTCTTC. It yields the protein CASSQGQGTYNEQFF.

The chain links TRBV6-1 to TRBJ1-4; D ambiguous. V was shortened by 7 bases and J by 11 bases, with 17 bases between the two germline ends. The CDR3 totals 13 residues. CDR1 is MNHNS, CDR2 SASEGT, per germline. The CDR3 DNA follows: TGTGCCAGCATCCTGCCCGAGTCTGAGAAACTGTTTTTT. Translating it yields CASILPESEKLFF.

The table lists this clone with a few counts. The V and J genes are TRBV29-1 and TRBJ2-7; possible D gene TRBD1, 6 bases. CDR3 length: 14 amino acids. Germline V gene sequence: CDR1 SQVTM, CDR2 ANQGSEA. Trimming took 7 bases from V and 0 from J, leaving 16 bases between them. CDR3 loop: CSANLDRGSYEQYF. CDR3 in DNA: TGCAGCGCGAATCTGGACAGAGGCTCCTACGAGCAGTACTTC.

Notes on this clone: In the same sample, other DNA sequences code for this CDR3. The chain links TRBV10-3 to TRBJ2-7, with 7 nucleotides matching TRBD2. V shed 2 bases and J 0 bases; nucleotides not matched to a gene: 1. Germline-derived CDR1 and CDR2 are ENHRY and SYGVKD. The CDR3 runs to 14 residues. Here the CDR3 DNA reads TGTGCCATCAGTGAGCGGGGGGACTCCTACGAGCAGTACTTC. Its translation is CAISERGDSYEQYF.

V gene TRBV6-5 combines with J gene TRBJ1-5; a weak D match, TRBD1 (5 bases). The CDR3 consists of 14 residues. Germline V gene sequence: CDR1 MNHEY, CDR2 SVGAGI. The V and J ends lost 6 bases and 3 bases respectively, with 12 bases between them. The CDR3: CASRDRTFNQPQHF. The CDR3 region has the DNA TGTGCCAGCAGGGACCGGACATTCAATCAGCCCCAGCATTTT.

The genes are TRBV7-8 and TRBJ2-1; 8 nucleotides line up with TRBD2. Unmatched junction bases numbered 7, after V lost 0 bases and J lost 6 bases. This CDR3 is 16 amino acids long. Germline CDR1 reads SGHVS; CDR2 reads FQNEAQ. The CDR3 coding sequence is TGTGCCAGCAGCTTAGCGGGGACTAGGGGATCCAATGAGCAGTTCTTC. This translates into CASSLAGTRGSNEQFF.

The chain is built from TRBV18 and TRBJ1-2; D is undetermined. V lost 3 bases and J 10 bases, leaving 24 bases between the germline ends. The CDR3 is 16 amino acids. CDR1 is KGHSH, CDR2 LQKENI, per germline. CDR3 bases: TGTGCCAGCTCACCCCCGACTACAAGGACGGATACCTTCTACACCTTC. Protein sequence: CASSPPTTRTDTFYTF.

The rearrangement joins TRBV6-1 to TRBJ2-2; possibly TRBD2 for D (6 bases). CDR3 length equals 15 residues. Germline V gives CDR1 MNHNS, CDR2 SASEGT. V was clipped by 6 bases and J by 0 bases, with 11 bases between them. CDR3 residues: CASSTGDANTGELFF. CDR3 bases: TGTGCCAGCAGCACGGGGGACGCGAACACCGGGGAGCTGTTTTTT.

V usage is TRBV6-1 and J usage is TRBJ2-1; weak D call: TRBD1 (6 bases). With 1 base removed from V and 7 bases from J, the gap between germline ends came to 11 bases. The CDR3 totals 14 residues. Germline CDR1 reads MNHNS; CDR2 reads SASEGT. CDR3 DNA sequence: TGTGCCAGCAGTGAAGTCTGGGGGACAAATGAGCAGTTCTTC. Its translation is CASSEVWGTNEQFF.